This record looks at one T cell receptor beta chain sequence and its context. Antigen unknown. The data were obtained in a study of shared clonotypes between healthy human individuals. Across the study: Donors, aged 18 to 49, were a couple of women and three men. Every donor yielded three CD4 naive, three CD4 memory, two CD8 naive and one CD8 memory plate.

Findings of the study overall: Shared across a handful of donors were 5% to 6% of the naive CD4 clonotypes.

Selected positively for CCR7 and CD45RO-negative, naive CD8 cells excluded terminally differentiated effector memory CD45RA+ cells. Caucasian adults living in Nashville, Tennessee, provided all samples. The protocol was immunoSEQ multiplex PCR, while the TCRdb copy is restricted to in-frame clones and leaves out a portion. The sample lists about 820,000 clones, roughly 92% occurring once. CDR3 length: 12 amino acids. V shed 3 bases and J shed 6 bases, with 8 bases lying between them. CDR1 is MDHEN and CDR2 is SYDVKM in the germline V gene. The sample was naive CD8+ T cells sorted from blood. V is TRBV28 and J is TRBJ1-2; D call uncertain. This sequence was found in a man aged 25-45 years in good health. The CDR3 nucleotides are TGTGCCAGCAGTTTGTCTGGGGATGGCTACACCTTC. This translates into CASSLSGDGYTF.